This is a list of T cell receptor beta chains from one sample in a study of blood T cell repertoires in COVID-19. The data were produced by immunoSEQ multiplex PCR, yet TCRdb's version contains in-frame clones alone and is incomplete. The sample shows under 250,000 clones, 80% to 85% of them seen only once. Sequencing input: peripheral blood. These receptors all stem from a man aged 50 or older with active or convalescent COVID-19. Both conserved end residues are part of each CDR3. The D gene is left open where the match is weak. Not every row has a clone size; where given, it reads once, few, many or a size class.

v_call,clone_size,j_call,d_call,cdr3_nt,cdr3_aa
TRBV27,.,TRBJ2-5,.,TGTGCCAGCAGTTTCCGTGAGACCCAGTACTTC,CASSFRETQYF
TRBV7-9,few,TRBJ1-6,TRBD1,TGTGCCAGCAGACAGGGGGCGGGCTCACCCCTCCACTTT,CASRQGAGSPLHF
TRBV5-1,.,TRBJ2-1,.,TGCGCCAGCAGCTTGACTAGCTTACATGAGCAGTTCTTC,CASSLTSLHEQFF
TRBV7-2,few,TRBJ2-5,.,TGTGCCAGCAGCTTCGGAGGCGAGACCCAGTACTTC,CASSFGGETQYF
TRBV4-1,.,TRBJ2-3,.,TGCGCCAGCAGCCAAACAGGAGCCTCCACAGATACGCAGTATTTT,CASSQTGASTDTQYF
TRBV28,.,TRBJ1-2,TRBD1,TGTGCCAGCGGATCCCTGCCGGACAGGGCCCATGGCTACACCTTC,CASGSLPDRAHGYTF
TRBV6-5,few,TRBJ2-7,TRBD1,TGTGCCAGCAGAGCTTCGGGACAGGACTACGAGCAGTACTTC,CASRASGQDYEQYF
TRBV9,.,TRBJ1-2,.,TGTGCCAGCAGCGTAAGTGGCGGTTACTATGGCTACACCTTC,CASSVSGGYYGYTF
TRBV6-5,.,TRBJ1-1,.,TGTGCCAGCAGTTATTCCCGGCGGGACACTGAAGCTTTCTTT,CASSYSRRDTEAFF
TRBV29-1,.,TRBJ1-3,.,TGCAGCTTCGAAACAGGGCTCTCTGGAAACACCATATATTTT,CSFETGLSGNTIYF
TRBV3-1/TRBV3-2,.,TRBJ2-1,TRBD2,TGTGCCAGCAGCCAAGATAGCGGGGGGTACAATGAGCAGTTCTTC,CASSQDSGGYNEQFF
TRBV27,.,TRBJ2-5,.,TGTGCCAGGGGAGGAGAGACCCAGTACTTC,CARGGETQYF
TRBV6-5,.,TRBJ2-7,.,TGTGCCAGCCCTTCCTGGGGCCCAGGTATCGACGAGCAGTACTTC,CASPSWGPGIDEQYF
TRBV14,.,TRBJ1-3,.,TGTGCCAGCAGCCAACGGGGGTCCTCTGGAAACACCATATATTTT,CASSQRGSSGNTIYF
TRBV2,.,TRBJ2-7,.,TGTGCCAGCCCCGGGGGGCAAAGCTCCTACGAGCAGTACTTC,CASPGGQSSYEQYF
TRBV30,once,TRBJ2-2,TRBD1,TGTGCCTGGAGTCAATTCACGGGACAGCATTTATTCGCGAACACCGGGGAGCTGTTTTTT,CAWSQFTGQHLFANTGELFF
TRBV11-2,once,TRBJ2-2,TRBD2,TGTGCCAGCAGCTTAGCCAGCGGGGGGCGGCCCGGGGAGCTGTTTTTT,CASSLASGGRPGELFF
TRBV14,.,TRBJ1-2,.,TGTGCCAGCAGCCAAGATCAGGGGTATGGCTACACCTTC,CASSQDQGYGYTF
TRBV9,.,TRBJ2-5,TRBD1,TGTGCCAGCAGCATGGGACAGCTTCAAGAGACCCAGTACTTC,CASSMGQLQETQYF
TRBV19,once,TRBJ2-3,.,TGTGCCAGTAGTTCTATCAAAAGTCCAGATACGCAGTATTTT,CASSSIKSPDTQYF
TRBV13,.,TRBJ2-3,.,TGTGCCAGCAGCTTTCCCGTATCTAGCACAGATACGCAGTATTTT,CASSFPVSSTDTQYF
TRBV27,few,TRBJ1-2,.,TGTGCCAGCAGTGCCGGGAGGCCTCACTATGGCTACACCTTC,CASSAGRPHYGYTF
TRBV14,.,TRBJ1-2,TRBD1,TGTGCCAGCAGCCCGACAGGGGGCGAGAGAACATATGGCTACACCTTC,CASSPTGGERTYGYTF
TRBV9,.,TRBJ2-2,.,TGTGCCAGCAGCAAAACAGGGTCCGGGGAGCTGTTTTTT,CASSKTGSGELFF
TRBV4-3,.,TRBJ1-3,.,TGCGCCAGCAGCCAAGTTCACAGGGAGTCTGGAAACACCATATATTTT,CASSQVHRESGNTIYF
TRBV28,.,TRBJ2-5,.,TGTGCCAGCAGTTTACTCCAAGAGACCCAGTACTTC,CASSLLQETQYF
TRBV9,.,TRBJ2-1,.,TGTGCCAGCAGCGCCTCGTCTGACAATGAGCAGTTCTTC,CASSASSDNEQFF
TRBV29-1,.,TRBJ2-7,.,TGCAGCGTTGAGCAGGGAATGGACGAGCAGTACTTC,CSVEQGMDEQYF
TRBV11-3,once,TRBJ2-1,.,TGTGCCAGCAGCTTACAACAGGACAATGAGCAGTTCTTC,CASSLQQDNEQFF
TRBV19,.,TRBJ2-1,TRBD2,TGTGCCAGTAGTATAGATCTCGCTAGCGGGACTCTCAATGAGCAGTTCTTC,CASSIDLASGTLNEQFF
TRBV5-1,many,TRBJ1-6,.,TGCGCCAGCAGCCAAAGGGAGTCCCTTTCCTCACCCCTCCACTTT,CASSQRESLSSPLHF
TRBV19,.,TRBJ2-1,.,TGTGCCAGTGGTGCAGGACGCGGGCTTACCCCCTACAATGAGCAGTTCTTC,CASGAGRGLTPYNEQFF
TRBV5-6,.,TRBJ2-7,TRBD1,TGTGCCAGCAGCTTGGCCGGGGGACAGGGAGCAGGAGAGCAGTACTTC,CASSLAGGQGAGEQYF
TRBV30,.,TRBJ1-6,TRBD1,TGTGCCTGGAGTAGGCGGACAGGGGTTTCACCCCTCCACTTT,CAWSRRTGVSPLHF
TRBV5-8,.,TRBJ2-6,.,TGTGCCAGCAGCAGGGGGGGGGTTAGGGCCAACGTCCTGACTTTC,CASSRGGVRANVLTF
TRBV3-1/TRBV3-2,.,TRBJ1-1,.,TGTGCCAGCAGCCAGTCTCAGGGATCTGGAGCTTTCTTT,CASSQSQGSGAFF
TRBV5-1,once,TRBJ2-5,TRBD1,TGCGCCAGCAGCCTTGGACAGGGGAAGACCCAGTACTTC,CASSLGQGKTQYF
TRBV19,few,TRBJ2-7,TRBD2,TGTGCCAGTAGTGACACTAGCGGGGCCTACGAGCAGTACTTC,CASSDTSGAYEQYF
TRBV5-6,.,TRBJ1-2,.,TGTGCCAGCAGCTTGGGTGGCAGGGGCATCTATGGCTACACCTTC,CASSLGGRGIYGYTF
TRBV9,once,TRBJ2-7,TRBD1,TGTGCCAGCAGCGCCCCGGGACAGGGGGAAGGGGAGCAGTACTTC,CASSAPGQGEGEQYF
TRBV5-1,.,TRBJ1-6,TRBD1,TGCGCCAGCAGCCCGACAGGGGATAATTCACCCCTCCACTTT,CASSPTGDNSPLHF